This T cell receptor beta chain was obtained from a study of tumor-infiltrating lymphocytes in primary liver carcinoma. Findings and limits, study-wide: Owing to bulk unsorted samples, no comparison was made between CD4+ and CD8+ repertoires. Relative to tumor region pairs, the tumor-adjacent and tumor-blood pairs showed overlap that was lower.

Blood RNA was derived from unsorted whole blood, and germline DNA was extracted too. TCR beta cDNA was made from 500 ng total RNA with a constant-region primer. A slightly modified ARM-PCR protocol with three nested multiplex PCR rounds produced these TCR beta libraries. One entry per CDR3 protein, called by TCRdb with MiXCR from the multiplex PCR reads. The table includes some 200,000 distinct CDR3 sequences, about two thirds detected once. This clonotype has just a few counts. The antigen is unknown. Sequences were obtained from peripheral blood. This clonotype was obtained from a woman in her fifties or sixties with primary liver carcinoma and hepatitis B virus infection.

Here the CDR3 reads CASSSPTGIDSPLHF. In nucleotides, the CDR3 is TGTGCCAGCAGTTCGCCGACAGGGATAGATTCACCCCTCCACTTT. The chain is built from TRBV6-5 and TRBJ1-6, with 7 bases identical to TRBD1. This CDR3 contains 15 residues. With 4 bases clipped from V and 8 bases from J, the junction kept 8 bases outside the gene matches. Germline CDR1 is MNHEY and CDR2 is SVGAGI.